The 27 T cell receptor beta chains below all came from one sample that was sequenced in a study of CD8+CD57+ T cells in acquired aplastic anemia. Using genomic DNA as the template, TCR beta VDJ and CDR3 profiling was carried out. TCRdb used MiXCR to reprocess the reads, holding one entry per CDR3 protein. The data contain hundreds of thousands of distinct CDR3 sequences, 55% to 70% of them singletons. The sample comprised sorted CD4+, CD8+, or CD8+CD57+ T cells (not recorded which) from PBMCs. These receptors originate from a human donor in good health, serving as a control.

This clonotype was detected many times. The CDR3 nucleotides are TGTGCCAGCACCAGGCCGGGACAGGACCCTTACGAGCAGTACTTC. This gives the protein CASTRPGQDPYEQYF. V is TRBV6-6 and J is TRBJ2-7; TRBD1 matches 8 bases. The V gene's germline CDR1 is MNHNY and CDR2 SVGAGI (reference sequence). The CDR3 spans 15 residues. Trimming at V came to 7 bases and at J to 4 bases, leaving 12 bases not matched to a gene.

Of note for this clonotype: Here the CDR3 omits its conserved ending phenylalanine or tryptophan, so a read error is the likely source. It is unclear where the CDR3 begins or ends on the DNA, so no DNA is shown, and the CDR3 is as TCRdb lists it. The rearrangement links TRBV14 to TRBJ1-6. The CDR3 totals 13 residues, both ends included. Germline loops: CDR1 SGHDN, CDR2 FVKESK. The CDR3: CASSPRLPSTTDI.

A word on this clonotype: This could be a read error, since a much larger clone is one nucleotide away. The CDR3 spells CASKDRGVSMNTGAFF. The CDR3 DNA sequence: TGTGCCAGCAAGGACAGGGGGGTTTCTATGAACACTGGAGCTTTCTTT. V is TRBV6-5 and J is TRBJ1-1; 10 positions match TRBD1. This CDR3 spans 16 amino acids. Germline CDR1 MNHEY, CDR2 SVGAGI.

On this clonotype itself: Given a much more abundant clone one base away, this may be a read error. The genes are TRBV25-1 and TRBJ1-2; no clear D gene. In germline, CDR1 is MGHDK, CDR2 SYGVNS. This CDR3 is built from 14 residues. For the CDR3, the DNA is TGTGCCAGCAGCCGAAATCAGCGAGGGCCCGGCTGCACCTTC. Its translation is CASSRNQRGPGCTF.

The chain uses TRBV7-2 and TRBJ1-6, with no clear D. Germline CDR1 is SGHTA and CDR2 is FQGNSA. The CDR3 extends over 16 amino acids. The V end was cut by 3 bases, the J end by 16 bases, with 25 bases between. Written as DNA, the CDR3 is TGTGCCAGCAGCTTCGCCAGCGGCGAGCAGTACTTACCGCTCCACTTT. Its protein product is CASSFASGEQYLPLHF.

This clonotype was counted a single time. J is TRBJ2-7 and V is TRBV2, with 8 bases that match TRBD1. V was pared by 5 bases and J by 5 bases, with 14 bases of the junction left unmatched. In germline, CDR1 is SNHLY, CDR2 FYNNEI. The CDR3 runs 16 residues. The DNA of the CDR3 is TGTGCCAGCAGTACACCGCCCGCGACAGGGGCCAACGAGCAGTACTTC. This codes for CASSTPPATGANEQYF.

J is TRBJ1-2 and V is TRBV2, with 7 bases that match TRBD1. The germline V gene has CDR1 SNHLY and CDR2 FYNNEI. V lost 7 bases, J lost 9 bases, and 14 bases stayed unmatched. The length of the CDR3 is 14 residues. The CDR3 coding sequence is TGTGCCAGCACTCCCCGGGACAGACTGATGAGCTACACCTTC. The encoded protein is CASTPRDRLMSYTF.

This chain links TRBV7-2 with TRBJ2-6; 8 positions agree with TRBD1. The germline gives CDR1 SGHTA, CDR2 FQGNSA. This CDR3 is 15 amino acids long. The V gene end was trimmed by 5 bases and the J gene end by 19 bases; junction bases not matched to a gene: 19. CDR3: CASSPDRVDGYAFTF. CDR3 in DNA: TGTGCCAGCAGCCCGGACAGGGTCGATGGCTACGCCTTCACTTTC.

In its sample, this clonotype was seen a few times. This may be a read error, as it is one base from a much larger clone. The rearrangement uses TRBV7-2 and TRBJ1-1; D might be TRBD1 (5 bases). The length of the CDR3 is 13 residues. Germline CDR1 is SGHTA and CDR2 is FQGNSA. This CDR3 reads CAGSSPGRVEAFF. The DNA for the CDR3 is TGTGCCGGCAGCTCTCCGGGACGGGTTGAAGCTTTCTTT.

The chain is built from TRBV6-4 and TRBJ2-3, with D uncertain. Looked up from germline, CDR1 is MRHNA and CDR2 is SNTAGT. The CDR3 is made up of 13 amino acids. Trimming cost V 6 bases and J 0 bases, with 7 bases left between them. This CDR3 is CASSEFSTDTQYF. CDR3 bases: TGTGCCAGCAGCGAATTCAGCACAGATACGCAGTATTTT.

This clonotype occurred many times. This chain uses TRBV5-5 with TRBJ1-3; D is ambiguous. Trimming shortened V by 6 bases and J by 0 bases, and 16 bases separated the two germline ends. CDR1 SGHKS and CDR2 YYEKEE come from the germline V gene (reference sequence). CDR3 length equals 16 residues. This CDR3 is CASTTEPTFSGNTIYF. CDR3 in DNA: TGTGCCAGCACCACCGAACCCACCTTCTCTGGAAACACCATATATTTT.

This clonotype came up once. This chain joins TRBV9 and TRBJ2-3, with no clear D. CDR1 is SGDLS, CDR2 YYNGEE, per germline. Trimming cost V 0 bases and J 0 bases, with 5 bases left between them. This CDR3 has 14 residues. CDR3 residues: CASSVEWSTDTQYF. DNA for the CDR3: TGTGCCAGCAGCGTAGAATGGAGCACAGATACGCAGTATTTT.

In regard to this clonotype: The junction and the germline gene differ at one end; a read error may be behind it. This rearrangement joins TRBV3-1 to TRBJ1-1, with D uncertain. Germline V CDR1 and CDR2: LGHDT, YNNKEL (reference sequence). The CDR3 totals 14 residues. CDR3 sequence (DNA): TGTGCCAGCAACCAAGATCGGGGTGGTACTGAAGCTTTCTTT. This codes for CASNQDRGGTEAFF.

This clonotype was seen only once. The missing conserved phenylalanine or tryptophan at the end of this CDR3 makes a read error likely. V usage is TRBV2 and J usage is TRBJ1-4, with 7 bases identical to TRBD1. J was trimmed by 8 bases and V by 6 bases; bases with no gene match: 9. The length of the CDR3 is 14 residues. Germline V gene data show CDR1 as SNHLY and CDR2 as FYNNEI. CDR3 sequence: CASSIERQGEKLFL. The CDR3 coding sequence is TGTGCCAGCAGCATAGAGAGACAGGGCGAAAAACTGTTTTTA.

This clonotype was counted a single time. The rearrangement joins TRBV2 to TRBJ1-2, with TRBD1 identical over 9 bases. Per germline, CDR1 SNHLY and CDR2 FYNNEI. V trimming: 5 bases; J trimming: 7 bases; junction bases outside the gene matches: 14. The CDR3 has 16 amino acids. The DNA of the CDR3 is TGTGCCAGCAGTACCGGGACAGGGATAGTCGTAGCTGGCTACACCTTC. Translating gives CASSTGTGIVVAGYTF.

This clonotype occurred many times. The chain links TRBV5-1 to TRBJ2-7; 7 nucleotides match TRBD2. Unmatched junction bases numbered 5, after V lost 2 bases and J lost 0 bases. The germline gives CDR1 SGHRS, CDR2 YFSETQ. This CDR3 is built from 15 residues. The CDR3 DNA reads as TGCGCCAGCAGCTTTCGGGACTATAGCTCCTACGAGCAGTACTTC. Translating it yields CASSFRDYSSYEQYF.

This clonotype was observed a single time. The chain has TRBV7-3 and TRBJ1-6; D gene uncertain. Germline values: CDR1 SGHTA, CDR2 FQGTGA. V shed 6 bases and J shed 10 bases, with 13 bases lying between them. This CDR3 has 13 residues. The chain's CDR3 is CASSGPGFSPLHF. CDR3 nucleotides: TGTGCCAGCAGTGGACCGGGGTTCTCACCCCTCCACTTT. The full variable domain, in which reference TRBV7-3 and TRBJ1-6 provide the parts outside the CDR3, is GAGVSQTPSNKVTEKGKYVELRCDPISGHTALYWYRQSLGQGPEFLIYFQGTGAADDSGLPNDRFFAVRPEGSVSTLKIQRTERGDSAVYLCASSGPGFSPLHFGNGTRLTVT.

This clonotype has ten or more counts. The rearrangement links TRBV9 to TRBJ2-6; TRBD1 matches at 9 bases. CDR3 length: 19 residues. Germline lookup yields CDR1 SGDLS and CDR2 YYNGEE. The J segment lost 0 bases and the V segment lost 4 bases, leaving 11 bases of the junction unmatched. For the CDR3, the DNA is TGTGCCAGCAGCCAAGGGGGGGGACAGGGACACTCTGGGGCCAACGTCCTGACTTTC. It translates to CASSQGGGQGHSGANVLTF.

As regards this clonotype: The CDR3 end shows no conserved phenylalanine or tryptophan, and so a read error is likely. The DNA is omitted, as the CDR3 cannot be located on it reliably, and the CDR3 follows TCRdb's listing. The chain carries TRBV7-2 and TRBJ2-7. CDR1 is SGHTA and CDR2 is FQGNSA in the germline V gene. 12 amino acids form the CDR3, both terminal residues included. The CDR3 loop reads CASSLAVELYGY.

A word on this clonotype: Since no conserved phenylalanine or tryptophan closes the CDR3, a read error is the likely cause. The V and J genes are TRBV2 and TRBJ1-2, with 8 bases identical to TRBD1. The CDR3 totals 16 residues. Germline CDR1 SNHLY, CDR2 FYNNEI. The CDR3 DNA reads as TGCGCCAGCAGCCAAGACAGGACAGGGAAAGGAGGAGGCTACACCGTC. Its translation is CASSQDRTGKGGGYTV.

This clonotype has a count of ten or more. The chain employs TRBV20-1 and TRBJ1-2, with a tentative D call TRBD1 (5 bases). The V gene lost 1 base and the J gene lost 7 bases, with 10 bases spanning the gap. The CDR3 is 12 residues long. The germline CDR1 and CDR2 sequences are DFQATT and SNEGSKA (reference sequence). CDR3 sequence: CSARGNQGGYTF. As DNA, the CDR3 is TGCAGTGCTAGAGGGAACCAGGGTGGCTACACCTTC.

This chain links TRBV11-2 with TRBJ2-7; 7 bases agree with TRBD1. Germline CDR1 and CDR2: SGHAT and FQNNGV. The junction had 7 bases not matched to a gene; V was cut back by 5 bases and J by 0 bases. The CDR3 runs 15 residues. The CDR3 nucleotides read TGTGCCAGCAGCCCCGACAGGGTTTACTCCTACGAGCAGTACTTC. Translating gives CASSPDRVYSYEQYF.

This clonotype was observed at least ten times. The chain links TRBV14 to TRBJ1-2, with D unresolved. This CDR3 is built from 13 residues. The V end was cut by 4 bases, the J end by 5 bases, with 11 bases between. The germline V gene encodes CDR1 SGHDN and CDR2 FVKESK. The CDR3 spells CASSLDFKYGYTF. The CDR3 bases are TGTGCCAGCAGCCTCGACTTCAAGTATGGCTACACCTTC.

This clonotype was counted between two and nine times. A clone one base away is much larger, so this may be a read error. The rearrangement links TRBV7-3 to TRBJ2-2; the match to TRBD2 covers 7 bases. The V segment lost 2 bases and the J segment 10 bases; nucleotides outside the gene matches: 10. Per germline, CDR1 SGHTA and CDR2 FQGTGA. The CDR3 runs to 15 residues. CDR3 sequence (DNA): TGTGCCAGCAGCTTAGGGGGGGAAGAGGCCGAGGAGCTGTTTTTT. As protein: CASSLGGEEAEELFF.

The V gene is TRBV9, the J gene TRBJ1-2; D ambiguous. Germline CDR1 reads SGDLS; CDR2 reads YYNGEE. Trimming cost V 3 bases and J 5 bases, with 11 bases left between them. The CDR3 contains 13 residues. In DNA, the CDR3 is TGTGCCAGCAGCGCGGCCGAGTTTTATGGCTACACCTTC. Its translation is CASSAAEFYGYTF. Together with reference TRBV9 and TRBJ1-2, the CDR3 gives the full variable domain: DSGVTQTPKHLITATGQRVTLRCSPRSGDLSVYWYQQSLDQGLQFLIQYYNGEERAKGNILERFSAQQFPDLHSELNLSSLELGDSALYFCASSAAEFYGYTFGSGTRLTVV.

V is TRBV7-2 and J is TRBJ2-7, with TRBD1 matching over 12 bases. The CDR3 is made up of 16 amino acids. In germline, CDR1 is SGHTA, CDR2 FQGNSA. With 5 bases clipped from V and 4 bases from J, the junction kept 9 bases outside the gene matches. In DNA, the CDR3 is TGTGCCAGCAGCCAAGATTCGGGACAGGGGGCTTACGAGCAGTACTTC. Residues: CASSQDSGQGAYEQYF.

V usage is TRBV20-1 and J usage is TRBJ2-5; D uncertain. V gave up 6 bases and J gave up 3 bases, with 8 bases separating them. The CDR3 consists of 11 residues. Per germline, CDR1 DFQATT and CDR2 SNEGSKA (reference sequence). Here the CDR3 reads CSAHREETQYF. DNA for the CDR3: TGCAGTGCACACCGGGAAGAGACCCAGTACTTC.